This entry lists 10 T cell receptor beta chains sequenced from one sample in a study of blood T cell repertoires in COVID-19. Measured with immunoSEQ multiplex PCR; TCRdb has only the in-frame clones, and not every one. The repertoire includes about 170,000 clones, approximately 90% of them detected once, and around 1.4% sits in the top ten. Sequenced sample: peripheral blood. The receptors shown here come from a woman aged 50 to 65 with acute or convalescent COVID-19.

V usage is TRBV2 and J usage is TRBJ1-5; D might be TRBD1 (5 bases). Trimming stripped 3 bases from V and 9 bases from J, with 12 bases between. The CDR3 extends over 13 amino acids. Germline values: CDR1 SNHLY, CDR2 FYNNEI. The CDR3 region is CASSEAGQTPQHF. Written as DNA, the CDR3 is TGTGCCAGCAGTGAGGCAGGGCAAACGCCCCAGCATTTT.

The chain is built from TRBV2 and TRBJ1-4, with no clear D. The germline V and J ends were trimmed by 3 bases and 5 bases, with 4 bases remaining between them. The V gene's germline CDR1 is SNHLY and CDR2 FYNNEI. The CDR3 length is 12 residues. CDR3 DNA: TGTGCCAGCAGTGAGCGGAATGAAAAACTGTTTTTT. Its protein is CASSERNEKLFF.

The chain joins TRBV11-2 to TRBJ1-6, with D possibly TRBD1 on 6 matching bases. CDR3 length equals 16 residues. Between the trimmed V and J ends, which lost 5 bases and 2 bases, there was a span of 13 bases. The germline V gene has CDR1 SGHAT and CDR2 FQNNGV. The CDR3, as DNA: TGTGCCAGCAGCCCTGCTGGGACACCCTATAATTCACCCCTCCACTTT. Its translation: CASSPAGTPYNSPLHF.

This clone was detected once. The chain employs TRBV6-2 or TRBV6-3 and TRBJ2-3, with TRBD1 matching over 12 bases. CDR3 length: 16 amino acids. V lost 4 bases to trimming and J lost 7 bases; unmatched junction nucleotides: 9. The germline V gene encodes CDR1 MNHEY and CDR2 SVGEGT. CDR3 amino acids: CASSFVMGQGAYTQYF. CDR3 sequence (DNA): TGTGCCAGCAGTTTTGTCATGGGACAGGGGGCTTATACGCAGTATTTT.

V gene TRBV19 combines with J gene TRBJ1-1, with 11 bases aligning to TRBD1. Trimming cost V 3 bases and J 5 bases; bases outside gene matches: 8. This CDR3 spans 16 amino acids. CDR1 is LNHDA, CDR2 SQIVND, per germline (reference sequence). DNA for the CDR3: TGTGCCAGTAGTATTGGACAGGGGGCAAGATGGACTGAAGCTTTCTTT. As protein: CASSIGQGARWTEAFF.

The chain has TRBV5-1 and TRBJ2-5; D uncertain. CDR1 and CDR2 (germline): SGHRS, YFSETQ. This CDR3 region has 14 residues. Trimming took off 0 bases at V and 1 base at J, with 7 bases between the two ends. The chain's CDR3 is CASSLGQFQETQYF. Here the CDR3 DNA reads TGCGCCAGCAGCTTGGGGCAATTCCAAGAGACCCAGTACTTC.

V gene TRBV7-2 combines with J gene TRBJ1-6; 8 bases fit TRBD1. CDR3 size: 18 residues. Trimming took 2 bases from V and 0 from J; bases not matched to a gene: 6. Germline loops: CDR1 SGHTA, CDR2 FQGNSA. CDR3 region: CASSLQRQGSSYNSPLHF. The CDR3 nucleotides are TGTGCCAGCAGCTTACAACGACAGGGGAGCTCCTATAATTCACCCCTCCACTTT.

This chain connects TRBV9 to TRBJ2-3; 8 bases are a match to TRBD2. The CDR3 spans 14 residues. V lost 7 bases and J lost 7; bases outside the gene matches: 11. Germline V lookup: CDR1 SGDLS, CDR2 YYNGEE. The DNA for the CDR3 is TGTGCCAGCGGAAAAGCGGGAGTATCGAATACGCAGTATTTT. Translating gives CASGKAGVSNTQYF.

This sequence joins TRBV5-1 and TRBJ1-4; TRBD1 agrees at 7 bases. CDR1 and CDR2 (germline): SGHRS, YFSETQ. The CDR3 consists of 15 residues. The V gene end was trimmed by 2 bases and the J gene end by 7 bases; junction bases not matched to a gene: 8. The CDR3 sequence is CASSLGTVQVEKLFF. DNA for the CDR3: TGCGCCAGCAGCTTAGGGACAGTCCAGGTTGAAAAACTGTTTTTT.

The V gene is TRBV24-1, the J gene TRBJ2-3, with D possibly being TRBD1 (6 bases). Germline CDR1 reads KGHDR; CDR2 reads SFDVKD. V lost 5 bases and J 0 bases, leaving 8 bases between the germline ends. This CDR3 is built from 14 residues. The CDR3 reads CATSGRGSTDTQYF. The CDR3 DNA is TGTGCCACCAGTGGAAGGGGGAGCACAGATACGCAGTATTTT.